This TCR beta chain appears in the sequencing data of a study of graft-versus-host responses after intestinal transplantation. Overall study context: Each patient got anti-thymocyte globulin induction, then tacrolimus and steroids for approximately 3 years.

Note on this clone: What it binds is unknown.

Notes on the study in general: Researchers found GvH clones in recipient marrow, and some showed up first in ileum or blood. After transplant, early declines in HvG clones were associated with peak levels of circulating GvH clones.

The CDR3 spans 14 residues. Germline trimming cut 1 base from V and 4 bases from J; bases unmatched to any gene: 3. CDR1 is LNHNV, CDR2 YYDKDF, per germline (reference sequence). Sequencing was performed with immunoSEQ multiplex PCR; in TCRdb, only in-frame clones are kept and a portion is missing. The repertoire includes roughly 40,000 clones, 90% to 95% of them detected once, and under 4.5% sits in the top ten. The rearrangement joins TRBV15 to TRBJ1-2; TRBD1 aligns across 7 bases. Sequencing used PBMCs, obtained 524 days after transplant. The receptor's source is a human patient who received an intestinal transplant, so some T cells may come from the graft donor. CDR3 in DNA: TGTGCCACCAGCAGAGGCACAGGGGTCTATGGCTACACCTTC. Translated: CATSRGTGVYGYTF.